This TCR beta chain was identified in a study of identical twins. The CDR3 runs 17 residues. Trimming stripped 1 base from V and 2 bases from J, with 12 bases between. This clonotype was counted at least ten times. It was template switching that added a universal primer site, and there were unique molecular identifiers on the cDNA. TCRdb itself ran the 5' RACE reads through MiXCR, one entry per CDR3 protein. The table has 420,000 or so distinct CDR3 sequences, approximately 17% seen once; the top ten hold roughly 12%. The sample consisted of naive T cells sorted from blood. The chain links TRBV12-3 or TRBV12-4 to TRBJ2-6; tentative D call: TRBD1 (6 bases). The source is a man aged 45-65 years in good health. The CDR3, as DNA: TGTGCCAGCAGTTTAGTCCACAGGGTTCCTGGGGCCAACGTCCTGACTTTC. Translating it yields CASSLVHRVPGANVLTF.